This TCR beta chain was obtained from a study of cytomegalovirus exposure and HLA in healthy donors. Study results and caveats: Rarity marked most TCR sequences, yet some public TCRs occurred in many donors. Being productive about 87% or about 30% of the time was typical of most TCR beta V segments in an earlier analysis.

As to this clone: Antigen specificity is unknown.

Trimming cost V 5 bases and J 4 bases; bases outside gene matches: 4. The germline CDR1 and CDR2 sequences are MNHEY and SVGAGI. This CDR3 is built from 14 residues. Amplification used 60 Vbeta primers and 13 Jbeta primers. As originally analysed: Later analysis identified 80 million to 90 million unique TCR beta chains, about 10 million shared. Profiled with immunoSEQ multiplex PCR; TCRdb holds only in-frame clones, not every one. V, J and clone size are taken as reported in that table, and D and trimming were inferred from the DNA itself. The sample yields about 120,000 clones, 65% to 80% seen once.

Sequences were obtained from PBMCs. V is TRBV6-5 and J is TRBJ2-3; TRBD2 matches 9 bases. This sequence originates from a female donor in good health and CMV-seronegative. The CDR3 region is CASSPRTSADTQYF. CDR3 in DNA: TGTGCCAGCAGTCCCCGGACTAGCGCAGATACGCAGTATTTT.